This T cell receptor (beta chain) was captured by sequencing in a study of blood T cell repertoires in COVID-19. Study details: The United States, Italy and Spain were the sources of the acute and convalescent COVID-19 samples. T cells, B-cell-depleted T cells, or PBMCs provided the cDNA or gDNA that served as material.

Original processing methods: Estimates of nucleated cell counts were drawn from the amplification of reference gene primers. Data came from immunoSEQ multiplex PCR; TCRdb stores just in-frame clones and leaves some out. That table gives V, J and clone size, and the DNA gave D and trimming. This sample carries 250,000 to 350,000 clones, approximately 86% of them seen once, and the ten largest clones take 2.2%. Germline V gives CDR1 MNHEY, CDR2 SVGAGI. The V gene end was trimmed by 5 bases and the J gene end by 5 bases; junction bases not matched to a gene: 3. The CDR3 sequence is 14 residues long. Sequencing was carried out using peripheral blood. This TCR was recovered from a woman aged 45-65 years who had recovered from COVID-19. The rearrangement links TRBV6-5 to TRBJ2-2; 9 nucleotides line up with TRBD1. This CDR3 reads CASSQTGGTGELFF. As DNA, the CDR3 is TGTGCCAGCAGTCAGACAGGGGGAACCGGGGAGCTGTTTTTT.